This T cell receptor (beta chain) was captured in a study of blood T cells in healthy people across ages. This clonotype turned up a few times. Its antigen is as yet unknown. This CDR3 spans 11 amino acids. Between the trimmed V and J ends, which lost 4 bases and 10 bases, there was a span of 8 bases. CDR1 and CDR2 from the germline V gene are SNHLY and FYNNEI. Then a second PCR, running roughly 7 to 11 cycles, was carried out with a sample-barcoded 5' primer and a J-beta primer mix. TCRdb fed the 5' RACE reads into MiXCR, producing one record per CDR3 protein. The top ten clones hold over 2% of a sample with roughly 1,800,000 distinct CDR3 sequences, around 48% of them seen once. Findings and limits, study-wide: In older individuals, TCR beta diversity per million T cells was lower, falling roughly linearly with age.

The chain recombines TRBV2 with TRBJ2-1; D is uncertain. Sequences were obtained from blood. The receptor comes from a woman aged 40 to 50 in good health. The CDR3 spells CASSVYGEQFF. Written as DNA, the CDR3 is TGTGCCAGCAGTGTATACGGCGAGCAGTTCTTC. Complete variable domain (other parts from reference TRBV2 and TRBJ2-1): EPEVTQTPSHQVTQMGQEVILRCVPISNHLYFYWYRQILGQKVEFLVSFYNNEISEKSEIFDDQFSVERPDGSNFTLKIRSTKLEDSAMYFCASSVYGEQFFGPGTRLTVL.